Following are 32 T cell receptor beta chains from one sample sequenced in a study of CD8 T cells in Susac syndrome. Reverse transcription of roughly 0.45 to 1 ug RNA used random hexamers. MiXCR, run by TCRdb on the immunoSEQ multiplex PCR reads, gives a single entry per CDR3 protein. The table has some 220,000 distinct CDR3 sequences, approximately 95% seen once. Sequencing was carried out using CD4+ T cells from PBMCs. These receptors originate from a human donor with multiple sclerosis.

The chain combines TRBV3-1 with TRBJ1-1; D ambiguous. Looked up from germline, CDR1 is LGHDT and CDR2 is YNNKEL (reference sequence). V gave up 2 bases and J gave up 5 bases, with 12 bases separating them. The CDR3 extends over 14 amino acids. The CDR3 nucleotides read TGTGCCAGCAGCCAAATTTTGAGGGAGACTGAAGCTTTCTTT. Protein sequence: CASSQILRETEAFF.

This rearrangement joins TRBV4-1 to TRBJ1-4, with 9 bases that match TRBD1. This CDR3 has 16 amino acids. Germline V lookup: CDR1 MGHRA, CDR2 YSYEKL. The trim removed 0 bases at V and 6 bases at J, leaving 5 bases unmatched. As DNA, the CDR3 is TGCGCCAGCAGCCAAGATATTGGACAGGGGCATGAAAAACTGTTTTTT. It translates to CASSQDIGQGHEKLFF.

The chain links TRBV18 to TRBJ2-5; the D is unclear. The CDR3 covers 15 residues. Germline V gene sequence: CDR1 KGHSH, CDR2 LQKENI. Trimming stripped 1 base from V and 1 base from J, with 10 bases between. The chain's CDR3 is CASSPLPDVQETQYF. The CDR3 DNA reads as TGTGCCAGCTCACCACTACCAGACGTCCAAGAGACCCAGTACTTC.

J is TRBJ1-2 and V is TRBV3-1; no clear D gene. CDR1 and CDR2 (germline): LGHDT, YNNKEL (reference sequence). V lost 4 bases, J lost 3 bases, and 6 bases lay in between. The CDR3 length is 12 residues. The CDR3 coding sequence is TGTGCCAGCAGCCGCGGGGACTATGGCTACACCTTC. Protein sequence: CASSRGDYGYTF. The entire variable domain, with the rest obtained from reference TRBV3-1 and TRBJ1-2, is as follows: DTAVSQTPKYLVTQMGNDKSIKCEQNLGHDTMYWYKQDSKKFLKIMFSYNNKELIINETVPNRFSPKSPDKAHLNLHINSLELGDSAVYFCASSRGDYGYTFGSGTRLTVV.

This rearrangement joins TRBV29-1 to TRBJ2-3, with 9 bases fitting TRBD2. From germline, CDR1 is SQVTM and CDR2 ANQGSEA. This CDR3 contains 14 residues. J was trimmed by 5 bases and V by 6 bases; bases with no gene match: 9. The CDR3 loop reads CSVLTSGGQDTQYF. In nucleotides, the CDR3 is TGCAGCGTCCTGACTAGCGGAGGCCAAGATACGCAGTATTTT.

The genes are TRBV9 and TRBJ2-7; the D gene is possibly TRBD1 (6 bases). Germline CDR1 is SGDLS and CDR2 is YYNGEE. The CDR3 consists of 14 residues. Trimming cost V 2 bases and J 3 bases, with 12 bases left between them. The CDR3 DNA reads as TGTGCCAGCAGCGTTGGGACACCAAACTACGAGCAGTACTTC. Translating gives CASSVGTPNYEQYF.

The chain uses TRBV5-4 and TRBJ2-7; tentative D call: TRBD2 (5 bases). V was shortened by 5 bases and J by 2 bases, with 11 bases between the two germline ends. Looked up from germline, CDR1 is SGHNT and CDR2 is YYREEE (reference sequence). The CDR3 loop spans 13 amino acids. The CDR3 nucleotides read TGTGCCAGCAGAGCCCCCGGGGCCTACGAGCAGTACTTC. Translating gives CASRAPGAYEQYF.

The J gene is TRBJ1-5, the V gene TRBV18, with a weak D call TRBD1 (6 bases). This CDR3 is built from 14 residues. V dropped 3 bases and J dropped 5 bases, with 11 bases sitting between them. CDR1 and CDR2 from the germline V gene are KGHSH and LQKENI. DNA of the CDR3: TGTGCCAGCTCACCGGGGGCGGGTTATCAGCCCCAGCATTTT. Translated: CASSPGAGYQPQHF.

This clonotype was detected once. The rearrangement links TRBV9 to TRBJ2-1, with 8 bases matching TRBD1. V was pared by 4 bases and J by 5 bases, with 8 bases of the junction left unmatched. Germline loops: CDR1 SGDLS, CDR2 YYNGEE. The CDR3 length is 15 residues. Here the CDR3 reads CASSPHHRGDNEQFF. CDR3 sequence (DNA): TGTGCCAGCAGCCCTCACCACAGGGGGGACAATGAGCAGTTCTTC.

The J gene is TRBJ2-3, the V gene TRBV6-1; 7 bases match TRBD1. Germline-derived CDR1 and CDR2 are MNHNS and SASEGT. J gave up 6 bases and V 9 bases, and 6 bases lay outside the gene matches. The CDR3 is made up of 12 amino acids. The CDR3 loop reads CASIPTGDTQYF. The CDR3, as DNA: TGTGCCAGTATCCCGACAGGGGATACGCAGTATTTT.

CDR3 nucleotides: TGCGCCAGCAGCTTGGCGGCAGGGGGTGAGACCCAGTACTTC. This codes for CASSLAAGGETQYF. The rearrangement links TRBV5-1 to TRBJ2-5, with TRBD1 matching over 7 bases. Germline CDR1 SGHRS, CDR2 YFSETQ. After removal of 0 bases from V and 5 bases from J, the junction contained 4 bases not matched to a gene. This CDR3 contains 14 residues.

The chain recombines TRBV20-1 with TRBJ2-1; 9 bases fit TRBD2. The CDR3 has 14 amino acids. Trimming at V came to 4 bases and at J to 6 bases, leaving 7 bases not matched to a gene. In germline, CDR1 is DFQATT, CDR2 SNEGSKA (reference sequence). In DNA form, the CDR3 reads TGCAGTGCTATGGAAGCGGGGGGCTTCAATGAGCAGTTCTTC. Its protein product is CSAMEAGGFNEQFF.

V usage is TRBV3-1 and J usage is TRBJ2-1; the D call may be TRBD1 or TRBD2 (5 bases each). The CDR3 is 14 residues long. V lost 6 bases to trimming and J lost 2 bases, with 11 bases between them. CDR1 and CDR2 from the germline V gene are LGHDT and YNNKEL (reference sequence). CDR3 protein: CASRSEDTYNEQFF. CDR3 coding DNA: TGTGCCAGCAGATCGGAGGACACCTACAATGAGCAGTTCTTC.

The V and J genes are TRBV20-1 and TRBJ2-3, with 10 bases aligning to TRBD1. V shed 6 bases, J shed 4 bases, and the junction held 7 bases outside the gene matches. Germline V CDR1 and CDR2: DFQATT, SNEGSKA (reference sequence). This CDR3 contains 14 residues. The DNA of the CDR3 is TGCAGTGCCACACCCGGGACAGGGGCAGATACGCAGTATTTT. Translation gives CSATPGTGADTQYF.

This clonotype showed up just once. The V call is TRBV5-4, the J call TRBJ2-4, with 7 positions matching TRBD2. The CDR3 is 13 amino acids. Germline assignment: CDR1 SGHNT and CDR2 YYREEE (reference sequence). After removal of 0 bases from V and 6 bases from J, the junction contained 0 bases not matched to a gene. CDR3 sequence reads: CASSLGLANIQYF. CDR3 in DNA: TGTGCCAGCAGCTTGGGACTAGCAAACATTCAGTACTTC.

This sequence joins TRBV9 and TRBJ2-3; 10 nucleotides agree with TRBD1. V trimming: 2 bases; J trimming: 3 bases; junction bases outside the gene matches: 6. Germline CDR1 and CDR2: SGDLS and YYNGEE. This CDR3 contains 16 residues. CDR3 nucleotides: TGTGCCAGCAGCGTCTGGGACAGGGGTAGGACAGATACGCAGTATTTT. This translates into CASSVWDRGRTDTQYF.

V is TRBV12-3 or TRBV12-4 and J is TRBJ1-1; TRBD1 might be the D (5 bases). The CDR3 runs 14 residues. V lost 5 bases and J 8 bases, leaving 18 bases between the germline ends. This CDR3 is CASSGVGLGEEAFF. CDR3 DNA: TGTGCCAGCAGTGGGGTGGGATTGGGGGAAGAAGCTTTCTTT.

The genes are TRBV20-1 and TRBJ2-7; weak D call: TRBD1 (6 bases). The germline gives CDR1 DFQATT, CDR2 SNEGSKA (reference sequence). The CDR3 length is 14 residues. V lost 0 bases to trimming and J lost 5 bases, with 14 bases between them. The CDR3 reads CSAREGANSNEQYF. The DNA for the CDR3 is TGCAGTGCTAGAGAGGGGGCCAATTCGAACGAGCAGTACTTC.

This clonotype appeared a single time. The chain uses TRBV6-2 or TRBV6-3 and TRBJ2-5; TRBD1 is a possible D gene (6 bases). CDR1 is MNHEY and CDR2 is SVGEGT in the germline V gene. With 4 bases removed from V and 3 bases from J, the gap between germline ends came to 21 bases. The CDR3 has 17 residues. The CDR3 here is CASSFRQDLGGKETQYF. The CDR3 DNA reads as TGTGCCAGCAGTTTTAGACAGGATCTCGGCGGAAAAGAGACCCAGTACTTC.

This CDR3 is CSARSTGNTEAFF. The CDR3 bases are TGCAGTGCTAGATCGACGGGGAACACTGAAGCTTTCTTT. The rearrangement links TRBV20-1 to TRBJ1-1; D is unclear. The CDR3 contains 13 residues. Germline assignment: CDR1 DFQATT and CDR2 SNEGSKA (reference sequence). Trimming cost V 2 bases and J 1 base, with 8 bases left between them.

The J gene is TRBJ2-7, the V gene TRBV7-7; 9 bases are a match to TRBD2. The junction had 4 bases not matched to a gene; V was cut back by 1 base and J by 6 bases. Germline CDR1 and CDR2: SSHAT and FNYEAQ (reference sequence). CDR3 length: 14 residues. The CDR3 region is CASSLGGGAAEQYF. In DNA form, the CDR3 reads TGTGCCAGCAGCTTAGGCGGGGGGGCTGCCGAGCAGTACTTC.

V is TRBV7-8 and J is TRBJ1-5; a weak D match, TRBD1 (5 bases). V was trimmed by 1 base and J by 10 bases, leaving 17 bases between them. This CDR3 has 15 amino acids. Looked up from germline, CDR1 is SGHVS and CDR2 is FQNEAQ. DNA of the CDR3: TGTGCCAGCAGCTTAGAGGGCGGGACGGCTGGTCCCCAGCATTTT. Its translation: CASSLEGGTAGPQHF.

The chain is built from TRBV11-2 and TRBJ2-3, with TRBD2 matching over 13 bases. This CDR3 spans 15 amino acids. Germline assignment: CDR1 SGHAT and CDR2 FQNNGV. The ends lost 5 bases at V and 8 bases at J; junction bases unmatched: 7. The CDR3 DNA reads TGTGCCAGCAGCCAAGGACTAGCGGGAGTCGGTACGCAGTATTTT. Translated, it gives CASSQGLAGVGTQYF.

The CDR3 protein is CASSLVAGPNTEAFF. CDR3 DNA: TGCGCCAGCAGCTTGGTAGCAGGCCCGAACACTGAAGCTTTCTTT. The chain carries TRBV5-1 and TRBJ1-1; no clear D. The CDR3 length is 15 residues. V was pared by 0 bases and J by 1 base, with 10 bases between. Germline V CDR1 and CDR2: SGHRS, YFSETQ. Full variable domain (remainder filled in from reference TRBV5-1 and TRBJ1-1): KAGVTQTPRYLIKTRGQQVTLSCSPISGHRSVSWYQQTPGQGLQFLFEYFSETQRNKGNFPGRFSGRQFSNSRSEMNVSTLELGDSALYLCASSLVAGPNTEAFFGQGTRLTVV.

J is TRBJ2-2 and V is TRBV7-9, with no clear D. V was cut by 3 bases and J by 1 base, with 9 bases left in between. Looked up from germline, CDR1 is SEHNR and CDR2 is FQNEAQ (reference sequence). The CDR3 extends over 15 amino acids. CDR3 sequence: CASSFVDWNTGELFF. DNA for the CDR3: TGTGCCAGCAGCTTTGTTGACTGGAACACCGGGGAGCTGTTTTTT.

The chain carries TRBV2 and TRBJ2-6; D is unclear. V shed 8 bases and J shed 2 bases, with 16 bases lying between them. From germline, CDR1 is SNHLY and CDR2 FYNNEI. The CDR3 extends over 16 amino acids. The DNA of the CDR3 is TGTGCCAGCCTGCCCGAGGTACTCACTGGGGCCAACGTCCTGACTTTC. This encodes CASLPEVLTGANVLTF.

The gene calls are TRBV28 and TRBJ2-4, with D perhaps TRBD1 (6 bases). CDR1 and CDR2 (germline): MDHEN, SYDVKM. V lost 5 bases and J 6 bases, leaving 20 bases between the germline ends. The CDR3 sequence is 16 residues long. As DNA, the CDR3 is TGTGCCAGCAGTCTGATCGGCCAGGGGCTGGGAAACATTCAGTACTTC. Its protein product is CASSLIGQGLGNIQYF.

This clonotype was picked up one time. The chain has TRBV30 and TRBJ1-2; D uncertain. From germline, CDR1 is GTSNPN and CDR2 SVGIG (reference sequence). The CDR3 runs 14 residues. The V and J ends lost 7 bases and 0 bases respectively, with 15 bases between them. The CDR3 coding sequence is TGTGCCTTAACCTACTACACGACTAACTATGGCTACACCTTC. Amino acids: CALTYYTTNYGYTF.

The J gene is TRBJ1-1, the V gene TRBV7-8, with D unclear. Germline-derived CDR1 and CDR2 are SGHVS and FQNEAQ. Trimming pared 3 bases from V and 6 bases from J, leaving 14 bases between. The CDR3 totals 14 residues. CDR3 in DNA: TGTGCCAGCAGCTTGGATCCTTCCCGACCTGAAGCTTTCTTT. It specifies CASSLDPSRPEAFF.

The chain uses TRBV5-1 and TRBJ2-1; TRBD2 matches 8 bases. Germline V gives CDR1 SGHRS, CDR2 YFSETQ. The CDR3 runs to 17 residues. Germline trimming cut 4 bases from V and 7 bases from J; bases unmatched to any gene: 16. CDR3 sequence: CASSTHAGLAITNEQFF. The CDR3 coding sequence is TGCGCCAGCAGCACCCACGCCGGACTAGCTATAACGAATGAGCAGTTCTTC.

The chain is built from TRBV12-3 or TRBV12-4 and TRBJ2-7; 8 bases agree with TRBD1. This CDR3 has 14 amino acids. V was clipped by 5 bases and J by 3 bases; unmatched bases: 6. DNA for the CDR3: TGTGCCAGCAGTCATGGACAGGGTGTCTACGAGCAGTACTTC. This translates into CASSHGQGVYEQYF.

The chain joins TRBV12-3 or TRBV12-4 to TRBJ1-2, with 8 bases that match TRBD1. The CDR3 has 13 residues. Trimming removed 5 bases from V and 12 bases from J; junction bases left unmatched: 11. The CDR3 loop reads CASSPGTGGLHTF. Written as DNA, the CDR3 is TGTGCCAGCAGTCCCGGGACAGGAGGCTTGCACACCTTC.